This T cell receptor (beta chain) was identified during a study of cytomegalovirus exposure and HLA in healthy donors. Remarks on this clone: Its antigen remains unknown.

Germline trimming cut 3 bases from V and 4 bases from J; bases unmatched to any gene: 4. The CDR3 spans 15 residues. Germline CDR1 is SGDLS and CDR2 is YYNGEE. Broader study findings: Analysis was performed later, and it showed HLA-associated TCR beta chains to be more clonally expanded than equally common others.

Primers: 60 Vbeta forward and 13 Jbeta reverse. The assay was immunoSEQ multiplex PCR, and TCRdb's table has in-frame clones only and misses some. Its table records under 90,000 clones. The chain employs TRBV9 and TRBJ1-6; 7 bases line up with TRBD1. This TCR was recovered from a man aged 50 to 59 in good health and CMV-seropositive. The sequencing sample was made of PBMCs. The DNA of the CDR3 is TGTGCCAGCAGCGCGTCGGGACAGTATAATTCACCCCTCCACTTT. Protein product: CASSASGQYNSPLHF.